This passage covers 22 T cell receptor beta chains from one sample sequenced in a study of cytotoxic CD8 clonotypes in ibrutinib-treated CLL. The protocol was immunoSEQ multiplex PCR, while the TCRdb copy is restricted to in-frame clones and leaves out a portion. The table lists about 160,000 clones, about 88% of them singletons. Sequencing used PBMCs, obtained at disease progression, from a patient treated with ibrutinib. The receptors here all came from a human donor with chronic lymphocytic leukemia.

A word on this clone: A read error may produce the germline difference seen at one junction end. The chain links TRBV7-7 to TRBJ2-1; 9 bases align to TRBD2. From germline, CDR1 is SSHAT and CDR2 FNYEAQ (reference sequence). The CDR3 contains 16 residues. CDR3: CASSLEGSGRSHEQFF. The CDR3 nucleotides are TGTGCTAGCAGCTTAGAAGGTAGCGGGAGATCCCATGAGCAGTTCTTC.

Only a few counts were recorded for this clone. The J gene is TRBJ1-5, the V gene TRBV2; 8 bases are a match to TRBD1. Germline V gene lookup returns CDR1 SNHLY and CDR2 FYNNEI. The CDR3 spans 15 residues. Unmatched junction bases numbered 8, after V lost 5 bases and J lost 5 bases. The CDR3 loop reads CASSWTGLRDQPQHF. The CDR3 DNA sequence: TGTGCCAGCAGTTGGACAGGGCTCAGAGATCAGCCCCAGCATTTT.

The chain joins TRBV7-9 to TRBJ2-2, with 8 positions matching TRBD1. The CDR3 runs 19 residues. Germline V gives CDR1 SEHNR, CDR2 FQNEAQ (reference sequence). V lost 4 bases, J lost 4 bases, and 17 bases stayed unmatched. The CDR3, as DNA: TGTGCCAGCAGCTCTGGAGGGGCTTGGCAGGGGGCTGCCACCGGGGAGCTGTTTTTT. Its translation: CASSSGGAWQGAATGELFF. The full variable domain, in which reference TRBV7-9 and TRBJ2-2 provide the parts outside the CDR3, is DTGVSQNPRHKITKRGQNVTFRCDPISEHNRLYWYRQTLGQGPEFLTYFQNEAQLEKSRLLSDRFSAERPKGSFSTLEIQRTEQGDSAMYLCASSSGGAWQGAATGELFFGEGSRLTVL.

The sample holds one count of this clone. The J gene is TRBJ1-5, the V gene TRBV27; D unclear. This CDR3 contains 15 residues. Trimming cost V 8 bases and J 4 bases, with 18 bases left between them. Germline CDR1 and CDR2: MNHEY and SMNVEV (reference sequence). This chain's CDR3 is CASLPLWGSNQPQHF. The DNA of the CDR3 is TGTGCCAGCCTTCCCCTCTGGGGTTCAAATCAGCCCCAGCATTTT.

The chain couples TRBV5-1 to TRBJ1-4; perhaps TRBD1 as D (6 bases). This CDR3 has 15 residues. Germline V gives CDR1 SGHRS, CDR2 YFSETQ. Trimming left V 0 bases short and J 6 bases short, with 12 bases between. The CDR3 protein is CASSLAAGTYEKLFF. CDR3 bases: TGCGCCAGCAGCTTGGCCGCGGGGACATATGAAAAACTGTTTTTT.

This chain joins TRBV7-9 and TRBJ2-1, with D perhaps given as TRBD1 or TRBD2 (5 bases each). Per the germline V gene, CDR1 is SEHNR and CDR2 is FQNEAQ (reference sequence). Trimming stripped 5 bases from V and 7 bases from J, with 12 bases between. The CDR3 is 13 residues long. CDR3 in amino acids: CASSDSGANEQFF. As DNA, the CDR3 is TGTGCCAGCAGCGACTCCGGGGCGAATGAGCAGTTCTTC.

The V call is TRBV4-3, the J call TRBJ1-4; D is uncertain. Per the germline V gene, CDR1 is LGHNA and CDR2 is YSLEER. With 0 bases removed from V and 6 bases from J, the gap between germline ends came to 17 bases. CDR3 size: 17 residues. The CDR3 nucleotides are TGCGCCAGCAGCCAAGATCTGATTGAGACGTGGGATGAAAAACTGTTTTTT. This gives the protein CASSQDLIETWDEKLFF.

V gene TRBV19 combines with J gene TRBJ1-1; unclear D gene. CDR3 length: 16 residues. CDR1 and CDR2 (germline): LNHDA, SQIVND (reference sequence). Deletions cut 4 bases from V and 1 base from J, with 16 bases between. The CDR3 DNA reads as TGTGCCAGTAGTAGGGGATACGACACGACGAACACTGAAGCTTTCTTT. Its translation is CASSRGYDTTNTEAFF. The full variable domain, its missing parts supplied by reference TRBV19 and TRBJ1-1, is DGGITQSPKYLFRKEGQNVTLSCEQNLNHDAMYWYRQDPGQGLRLIYYSQIVNDFQKGDIAEGYSVSREKKESFPLTVTSAQKNPTAFYLCASSRGYDTTNTEAFFGQGTRLTVV.

This chain connects TRBV19 to TRBJ1-5; D gene ambiguous. The CDR3 contains 17 residues. V lost 7 bases and J lost 0, with 19 bases in between. CDR1 LNHDA and CDR2 SQIVND come from the germline V gene (reference sequence). In DNA form, the CDR3 reads TGTGCCAGTATCAACCGGATCTACCCCAATAGCAATCAGCCCCAGCATTTT. This translates into CASINRIYPNSNQPQHF. Combining the CDR3 with reference TRBV19 and TRBJ1-5 gives the whole variable domain DGGITQSPKYLFRKEGQNVTLSCEQNLNHDAMYWYRQDPGQGLRLIYYSQIVNDFQKGDIAEGYSVSREKKESFPLTVTSAQKNPTAFYLCASINRIYPNSNQPQHFGDGTRLSIL.

The chain carries TRBV19 and TRBJ1-1; D not resolved. The ends were cut back, 5 bases at V and 4 bases at J, with 8 bases in the middle. Germline V lookup: CDR1 LNHDA, CDR2 SQIVND (reference sequence). The CDR3 has 12 amino acids. The CDR3 DNA reads as TGTGCCAGTAGTGTGGGTCGCACTGAAGCTTTCTTT. Protein product: CASSVGRTEAFF. The whole variable domain, filled in from reference TRBV19 and TRBJ1-1, reads DGGITQSPKYLFRKEGQNVTLSCEQNLNHDAMYWYRQDPGQGLRLIYYSQIVNDFQKGDIAEGYSVSREKKESFPLTVTSAQKNPTAFYLCASSVGRTEAFFGQGTRLTVV.

The chain employs TRBV4-1 and TRBJ1-1, with 10 bases that match TRBD1. The CDR3 totals 14 residues. The germline CDR1 and CDR2 sequences are MGHRA and YSYEKL. V shed 3 bases and J 6 bases; nucleotides not matched to a gene: 4. CDR3 protein: CASSHAGQGAEAFF. CDR3 nucleotides: TGCGCCAGCAGCCACGCCGGACAGGGGGCTGAAGCTTTCTTT.

The chain recombines TRBV27 with TRBJ2-1; 12 nucleotides line up with TRBD2. The germline gives CDR1 MNHEY, CDR2 SMNVEV (reference sequence). V dropped 3 bases and J dropped 7; count of bases not matched to a gene: 10. This CDR3 is 17 amino acids long. In DNA, the CDR3 is TGTGCCAGCAGTTTGCCCACTAGCGGGAGGAAGCTGAATGAGCAGTTCTTC. The encoded protein is CASSLPTSGRKLNEQFF.

The genes are TRBV2 and TRBJ2-1; 9 nucleotides align to TRBD2. CDR1 is SNHLY, CDR2 FYNNEI, per germline. Unmatched junction bases numbered 21, after V lost 7 bases and J lost 8 bases. The CDR3 extends over 18 amino acids. CDR3 nucleotides: TGTGCCAGCACCGAAGGGCTGGCTAGCGGGATCCGTGGGGATGAGCAGTTCTTC. It codes for CASTEGLASGIRGDEQFF. Filled out from reference TRBV2 and TRBJ2-1, the complete variable domain reads EPEVTQTPSHQVTQMGQEVILRCVPISNHLYFYWYRQILGQKVEFLVSFYNNEISEKSEIFDDQFSVERPDGSNFTLKIRSTKLEDSAMYFCASTEGLASGIRGDEQFFGPGTRLTVL.

This clone showed up just a few times. This chain uses TRBV6-5 with TRBJ2-5, with 9 bases that match TRBD2. V gave up 0 bases and J gave up 6 bases; unmatched junction bases: 8. The CDR3 covers 16 residues. In germline, CDR1 is MNHEY, CDR2 SVGAGI. The DNA for the CDR3 is TGTGCCAGCAGTTACTCGTCGGTAGCGGGAGCAAAGACCCAGTACTTC. Residues: CASSYSSVAGAKTQYF.

The J gene is TRBJ2-3, the V gene TRBV12-5, with D tentatively TRBD1 (8 bases). CDR3 length equals 15 residues. Germline V CDR1 and CDR2: LGHNT, FRNRAP. V shed 0 bases and J shed 7 bases, with 14 bases lying between them. The chain's CDR3 is CASGLVQGGGYTQYF. CDR3 sequence (DNA): TGTGCTAGTGGTTTGGTACAGGGGGGAGGGTATACGCAGTATTTT.

The CDR3 DNA is TGTGCCAGCAGTGCCGACGGGACAATCTCCTACGAGCAGTACTTC. Amino acid sequence: CASSADGTISYEQYF. This chain uses TRBV6-1 with TRBJ2-7; tentative D call: TRBD1 (6 bases). V was clipped by 4 bases and J by 0 bases, with 13 bases between them. This CDR3 is built from 15 residues. The germline V gene has CDR1 MNHNS and CDR2 SASEGT.

The gene calls are TRBV7-9 and TRBJ1-4; D is unclear. The V end lost 2 bases, the J end lost 1 base, and 11 bases lay between the germline ends. Germline-derived CDR1 and CDR2 are SEHNR and FQNEAQ (reference sequence). The CDR3 contains 16 residues. CDR3 sequence (DNA): TGTGCCAGCAGCTTAAGTCTGGTGTTAACTAATGAAAAACTGTTTTTT. The encoded protein is CASSLSLVLTNEKLFF.

On this clone: Distinct nucleotide sequences in the sample also encode this CDR3. The chain is built from TRBV19 and TRBJ1-1; tentative D call: TRBD1 (5 bases). The CDR3 loop spans 14 amino acids. Germline loops: CDR1 LNHDA, CDR2 SQIVND (reference sequence). V was shortened by 5 bases and J by 1 base, with 11 bases between the two germline ends. The CDR3 coding sequence is TGTGCCAGTAGTGTCGGACAAGCGAACACTGAAGCTTTCTTT. Translation gives CASSVGQANTEAFF.

The V call is TRBV21-1, the J call TRBJ1-3. TRBV21-1 is a pseudogene. This CDR3 is built from 16 residues. The CDR3 protein is CASSNFGISLGNTIYF. CDR3 nucleotides: TGTGCCAGCAGCAATTTCGGTATCAGTCTAGGAAACACCATATATTTT.

In DNA form, the CDR3 reads TGTGCCAGCAACTCCAGGGGCTCAACTAATGAAAAACTGTTTTTT. It yields the protein CASNSRGSTNEKLFF. This chain uses TRBV6-5 with TRBJ1-4, with D perhaps matching TRBD1 (6 bases). The CDR3 extends over 15 amino acids. Trimming took 7 bases from V and 0 from J, leaving 12 bases between them. Germline CDR1 is MNHEY and CDR2 is SVGAGI.

This clone has only a few counts. The rearrangement links TRBV19 to TRBJ2-7, with 9 bases identical to TRBD1. The CDR3 spans 13 residues. J was trimmed by 5 bases and V by 7 bases; bases with no gene match: 6. Germline V gene data show CDR1 as LNHDA and CDR2 as SQIVND (reference sequence). CDR3 sequence: CASTRQGVHEQYF. In DNA form, the CDR3 reads TGTGCCAGTACCCGACAGGGGGTCCACGAGCAGTACTTC.

J is TRBJ1-2 and V is TRBV5-1; D perhaps matches TRBD1 (5 bases). The CDR3 contains 15 residues. Germline CDR1 SGHRS, CDR2 YFSETQ. Trimming pared 0 bases from V and 8 bases from J, leaving 17 bases between. The CDR3 spells CASSLEFAGTLGYTF. CDR3 nucleotides: TGCGCCAGCAGCTTGGAATTTGCAGGGACGTTAGGCTACACCTTC.